Here is one T cell receptor beta chain with its context. This CDR3 spans 13 amino acids. Trimming removed 3 bases from V and 2 bases from J, with 8 bases in between. CDR1 and CDR2 (germline): MNHNS, SASEGT. The sample is drawn from a study of cytomegalovirus exposure and HLA in healthy donors. This PCR relied on a set of 60 Vbeta primers and 13 Jbeta primers. The assay was immunoSEQ multiplex PCR, and TCRdb's table has in-frame clones only and misses some. Here the sample spans more than 130,000 clones, 60% to 85% being singletons. The genes are TRBV6-1 and TRBJ2-7, with D possibly matching TRBD1 (6 bases). Sequencing was carried out using PBMCs. This sequence was found in a man younger than 35 in good health and CMV-seronegative. The CDR3 bases are TGTGCCAGCAGTGACGGACAGACCTACGAGCAGTACTTC. It codes for CASSDGQTYEQYF.